This record concerns one T cell receptor (beta chain) sequence. Original handling: It was from reference gene primer amplification that nucleated cell counts were estimated. Produced via immunoSEQ multiplex PCR; TCRdb's table is partial and in-frame only. Clone size and the V and J calls come from that table; the DNA yielded D and trimming. The sample includes roughly 300,000 clones, roughly nine tenths of them seen just once. Cohorts were determined from participant-reported clinical history. The data stem from a study of blood T cell repertoires in COVID-19. Overall study context: Acute and convalescent COVID-19 samples came from the United States, Italy and Spain.

This CDR3 has 16 amino acids. Germline V gene data show CDR1 as SGHRS and CDR2 as YFSETQ. The V gene lost 3 bases and the J gene lost 0 bases, with 13 bases spanning the gap. Sequencing used PBMCs or T cells enriched from blood (not recorded which). This TCR derives from a woman aged 25 to 39 who had recovered from COVID-19. The chain uses TRBV5-1 and TRBJ1-3, with D perhaps matching TRBD1 (5 bases). The CDR3 DNA reads TGCGCCAGCAGCTCCTGGGGAGGGGCCTCTGGAAACACCATATATTTT. As protein: CASSSWGGASGNTIYF.